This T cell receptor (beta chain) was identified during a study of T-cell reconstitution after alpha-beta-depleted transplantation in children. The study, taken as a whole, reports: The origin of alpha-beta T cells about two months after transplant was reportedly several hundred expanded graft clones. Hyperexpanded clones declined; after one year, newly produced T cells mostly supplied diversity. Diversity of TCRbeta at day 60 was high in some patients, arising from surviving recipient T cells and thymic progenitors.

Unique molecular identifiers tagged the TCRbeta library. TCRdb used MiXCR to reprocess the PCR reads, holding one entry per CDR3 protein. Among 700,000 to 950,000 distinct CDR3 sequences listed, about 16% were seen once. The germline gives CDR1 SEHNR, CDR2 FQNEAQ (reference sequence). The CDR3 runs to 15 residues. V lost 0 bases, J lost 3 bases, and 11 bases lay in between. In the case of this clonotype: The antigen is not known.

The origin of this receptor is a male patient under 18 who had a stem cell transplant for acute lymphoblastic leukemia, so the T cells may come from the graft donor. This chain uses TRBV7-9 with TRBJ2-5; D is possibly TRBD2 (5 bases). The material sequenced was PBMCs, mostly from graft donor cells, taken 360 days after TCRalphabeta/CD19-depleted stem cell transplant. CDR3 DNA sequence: TGTGCCAGCAGCTTAGCGGTCACCGGGGAAGAGACCCAGTACTTC. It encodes CASSLAVTGEETQYF.